The rows below give T cell receptor beta chains drawn from one sample of a study of blood T cell repertoires in COVID-19. Method: immunoSEQ multiplex PCR; TCRdb's copy keeps in-frame clones and lacks some. The table lists roughly 230,000 clones, roughly 84% of them singletons. Sequencing was performed on peripheral blood. Receptors originate from a man aged 40-50 years with acute or convalescent COVID-19. Each CDR3 is given with its conserved first and last residue. The order of the fields is D gene, clone size, J gene, V gene, CDR3 protein, CDR3 DNA. A D gene is named only where the DNA matches it firmly. Expanded clones are given a class, and other clones once, few, many or no size at all.

d_call: -
clone_size: -
j_call: TRBJ1-6
v_call: TRBV5-1
cdr3_aa: CASSYGGGNSPLHF
cdr3_nt: TGCGCCAGCAGTTACGGTGGAGGCAATTCACCCCTCCACTTT

d_call: TRBD2
clone_size: once
j_call: TRBJ2-1
v_call: TRBV4-1
cdr3_aa: CASSRLLGLATGNEQFF
cdr3_nt: TGCGCCAGCAGCCGCCTTTTGGGACTAGCAACTGGCAATGAGCAGTTCTTC

d_call: -
clone_size: once
j_call: TRBJ2-1
v_call: TRBV7-9
cdr3_aa: CASSLGYEVLRYNEQFF
cdr3_nt: TGTGCCAGCAGCTTAGGCTACGAGGTACTCCGATACAATGAGCAGTTCTTC

d_call: TRBD2
clone_size: -
j_call: TRBJ2-5
v_call: TRBV7-8
cdr3_aa: CASSPPGLKQETQYF
cdr3_nt: TGTGCCAGCAGCCCCCCGGGACTAAAACAAGAGACCCAGTACTTC

d_call: -
clone_size: -
j_call: TRBJ1-5
v_call: TRBV5-1
cdr3_aa: CASSLGLDSNQPQHF
cdr3_nt: TGCGCCAGCAGCCTGGGGCTCGATAGCAATCAGCCCCAGCATTTT

d_call: TRBD2
clone_size: -
j_call: TRBJ2-1
v_call: TRBV5-1
cdr3_aa: CASSDTGTSGTYNEQFF
cdr3_nt: TGCGCCAGCAGCGACACCGGGACTAGCGGAACCTACAATGAGCAGTTCTTC

d_call: -
clone_size: -
j_call: TRBJ2-7
v_call: TRBV30
cdr3_aa: CAWRLAVYEQYF
cdr3_nt: TGTGCCTGGAGACTAGCCGTATACGAGCAGTACTTC

d_call: TRBD1
clone_size: -
j_call: TRBJ1-5
v_call: TRBV7-2
cdr3_aa: CASSSGQPGNQPQHF
cdr3_nt: TGTGCCAGCAGCTCGGGACAGCCGGGCAATCAGCCCCAGCATTTT

d_call: -
clone_size: -
j_call: TRBJ1-5
v_call: TRBV19
cdr3_aa: CASSPGGVQPQHF
cdr3_nt: TGTGCCAGTAGCCCCGGGGGGGTTCAGCCCCAGCATTTT

d_call: -
clone_size: -
j_call: TRBJ1-5
v_call: TRBV6-1
cdr3_aa: CASSEIAGSNQPQHF
cdr3_nt: TGTGCCAGCAGTGAAATCGCAGGGTCCAATCAGCCCCAGCATTTT

d_call: -
clone_size: -
j_call: TRBJ1-6
v_call: TRBV6-4
cdr3_aa: CASSVAMDMSSPLHF
cdr3_nt: TGTGCCAGCAGTGTCGCTATGGACATGAGTTCACCCCTCCACTTT

d_call: -
clone_size: few
j_call: TRBJ1-2
v_call: TRBV5-4
cdr3_aa: CASSLLAGNYGYTF
cdr3_nt: TGTGCCAGCAGCTTGTTGGCAGGGAACTATGGCTACACCTTC

d_call: TRBD2
clone_size: -
j_call: TRBJ2-5
v_call: TRBV6-2/TRBV6-3
cdr3_aa: CASSAQVAGGLQETQYF
cdr3_nt: TGTGCCAGCAGTGCCCAGGTAGCGGGAGGGCTCCAAGAGACCCAGTACTTC

d_call: -
clone_size: few
j_call: TRBJ2-1
v_call: TRBV7-8
cdr3_aa: CASSLEETRADEQFF
cdr3_nt: TGTGCCAGCAGCTTAGAGGAGACTAGAGCGGATGAGCAGTTCTTC

d_call: -
clone_size: -
j_call: TRBJ2-2
v_call: TRBV9
cdr3_aa: CASSAYSGNTGELFF
cdr3_nt: TGTGCCAGCAGCGCATATAGCGGGAACACCGGGGAGCTGTTTTTT

d_call: TRBD1
clone_size: -
j_call: TRBJ1-4
v_call: TRBV5-1
cdr3_aa: CASSPQGDNEKLFF
cdr3_nt: TGCGCCAGCAGCCCACAGGGGGATAATGAAAAACTGTTTTTT

d_call: -
clone_size: -
j_call: TRBJ1-2
v_call: TRBV11-2
cdr3_aa: CASSLEGRTSYTF
cdr3_nt: TGTGCCAGCAGCTTAGAGGGGCGGACGAGCTACACCTTC

d_call: TRBD1
clone_size: -
j_call: TRBJ1-2
v_call: TRBV19
cdr3_aa: CASSPGQANYGYTF
cdr3_nt: TGTGCCAGTAGTCCGGGACAGGCTAACTATGGCTACACCTTC

d_call: TRBD1
clone_size: few
j_call: TRBJ2-7
v_call: TRBV5-5
cdr3_aa: CASSLEGGASSYEQYF
cdr3_nt: TGTGCCAGCAGCTTGGAAGGGGGCGCATCCTCCTACGAGCAGTACTTC

d_call: -
clone_size: -
j_call: TRBJ1-5
v_call: TRBV15
cdr3_aa: CATSRGPYQPQHF
cdr3_nt: TGTGCCACCAGCCGTGGGCCTTATCAGCCCCAGCATTTT

d_call: TRBD2
clone_size: few
j_call: TRBJ2-3
v_call: TRBV6-4
cdr3_aa: CASSVAGGTDTQYF
cdr3_nt: TGTGCCAGCAGTGTAGCGGGAGGCACAGATACGCAGTATTTT

d_call: TRBD2
clone_size: -
j_call: TRBJ2-3
v_call: TRBV27
cdr3_aa: CASSLSFPGGAQDTQYF
cdr3_nt: TGTGCCAGCAGTTTATCTTTCCCGGGGGGGGCACAGGATACGCAGTATTTT

d_call: TRBD1
clone_size: -
j_call: TRBJ2-5
v_call: TRBV19
cdr3_aa: CASSLPGQGGGETQYF
cdr3_nt: TGTGCCAGTAGTCTACCGGGACAGGGGGGAGGAGAGACCCAGTACTTC

d_call: -
clone_size: -
j_call: TRBJ1-1
v_call: TRBV3-1/TRBV3-2
cdr3_aa: CASSQDLVNTEAFF
cdr3_nt: TGTGCCAGCAGCCAAGATCTCGTGAACACTGAAGCTTTCTTT

d_call: TRBD1
clone_size: -
j_call: TRBJ1-2
v_call: TRBV4-3
cdr3_aa: CASSQDLGDSYYGYTF
cdr3_nt: TGCGCCAGCAGCCAAGATTTAGGGGACAGCTACTATGGCTACACCTTC

d_call: -
clone_size: -
j_call: TRBJ1-1
v_call: TRBV6-5
cdr3_aa: CASLRAGRGEAFF
cdr3_nt: TGTGCCAGCCTCAGGGCAGGGCGGGGTGAAGCTTTCTTT

d_call: -
clone_size: -
j_call: TRBJ2-3
v_call: TRBV7-9
cdr3_aa: CASSSGLGDTQYF
cdr3_nt: TGTGCCAGCAGCTCCGGACTTGGGGATACGCAGTATTTT

d_call: TRBD1
clone_size: -
j_call: TRBJ1-5
v_call: TRBV19
cdr3_aa: CASSDRTGEVSPQHF
cdr3_nt: TGTGCCAGTAGTGACCGGACAGGGGAGGTTTCGCCCCAGCATTTT

d_call: TRBD2
clone_size: -
j_call: TRBJ2-1
v_call: TRBV5-1
cdr3_aa: CASSWSPTSGINNEQFF
cdr3_nt: TGCGCCAGCAGCTGGTCGCCTACTAGCGGGATTAACAATGAGCAGTTCTTC

d_call: TRBD1
clone_size: -
j_call: TRBJ1-2
v_call: TRBV19
cdr3_aa: CASSLRDSGLINYGYTF
cdr3_nt: TGTGCCAGTAGTCTCCGGGACAGTGGATTAATTAACTATGGCTACACCTTC

d_call: -
clone_size: -
j_call: TRBJ1-1
v_call: TRBV6-5
cdr3_aa: CASRDNTVNTEAFF
cdr3_nt: TGTGCCAGCAGAGATAATACAGTGAACACTGAAGCTTTCTTT

d_call: -
clone_size: -
j_call: TRBJ2-7
v_call: TRBV15
cdr3_aa: CATSRDLRRGHEQYF
cdr3_nt: TGTGCCACCAGCAGAGATTTGAGGAGGGGGCATGAGCAGTACTTC

d_call: TRBD2
clone_size: -
j_call: TRBJ2-1
v_call: TRBV11-2
cdr3_aa: CASSHISGSHYNEQFF
cdr3_nt: TGTGCCAGCAGTCATATTAGCGGGAGCCACTACAATGAGCAGTTCTTC

d_call: TRBD2
clone_size: -
j_call: TRBJ2-2
v_call: TRBV5-1
cdr3_aa: CASSLSGTDGELFF
cdr3_nt: TGCGCCAGCAGCTTAAGCGGGACCGACGGGGAGCTGTTTTTT

d_call: TRBD1
clone_size: -
j_call: TRBJ1-2
v_call: TRBV5-1
cdr3_aa: CASSPGQGRSYTF
cdr3_nt: TGCGCCAGCAGCCCCGGACAGGGGAGAAGCTACACCTTC

d_call: TRBD1
clone_size: once
j_call: TRBJ1-2
v_call: TRBV18
cdr3_aa: CASSPDRRIGYTF
cdr3_nt: TGTGCCAGCTCACCGGACAGGAGGATAGGCTACACCTTC

d_call: -
clone_size: -
j_call: TRBJ2-5
v_call: TRBV4-1
cdr3_aa: CASSLRGIQETQYF
cdr3_nt: TGCGCCAGCAGCCTCCGGGGGATTCAAGAGACCCAGTACTTC

d_call: -
clone_size: -
j_call: TRBJ1-1
v_call: TRBV5-1
cdr3_aa: CASSDPGGNTEAFF
cdr3_nt: TGCGCCAGCAGTGACCCCGGAGGGAACACTGAAGCTTTCTTT

d_call: -
clone_size: -
j_call: TRBJ2-7
v_call: TRBV27
cdr3_aa: CASSLWRSYEQYF
cdr3_nt: TGTGCCAGCAGTTTGTGGCGGTCCTACGAGCAGTACTTC

d_call: -
clone_size: once
j_call: TRBJ2-1
v_call: TRBV7-9
cdr3_aa: CASRVSGVTDEQFF
cdr3_nt: TGTGCCAGCAGAGTGTCGGGAGTAACGGATGAGCAGTTCTTC

d_call: -
clone_size: -
j_call: TRBJ1-2
v_call: TRBV7-9
cdr3_aa: CASTFWGDYGYTF
cdr3_nt: TGTGCCAGCACCTTTTGGGGGGACTATGGCTACACCTTC

d_call: -
clone_size: -
j_call: TRBJ1-2
v_call: TRBV19
cdr3_aa: CASTTEKFPNYGYTF
cdr3_nt: TGTGCCAGTACGACAGAAAAGTTTCCGAACTATGGCTACACCTTC

d_call: -
clone_size: -
j_call: TRBJ2-3
v_call: TRBV5-4
cdr3_aa: CASSLEDVRRDEDTQYF
cdr3_nt: TGTGCCAGCAGCTTGGAAGATGTGCGGCGGGACGAAGATACGCAGTATTTT

d_call: TRBD2
clone_size: -
j_call: TRBJ2-7
v_call: TRBV30
cdr3_aa: CAWSPGASGIGQYF
cdr3_nt: TGTGCCTGGAGTCCTGGGGCTAGCGGGATAGGGCAGTACTTC

d_call: -
clone_size: -
j_call: TRBJ2-2
v_call: TRBV5-1
cdr3_aa: CASSLEQSVRELFF
cdr3_nt: TGCGCCAGCAGCTTGGAACAATCCGTCCGAGAGCTGTTTTTT

d_call: -
clone_size: -
j_call: TRBJ1-3
v_call: TRBV11-3
cdr3_aa: CASSPDSDGNTIYF
cdr3_nt: TGTGCCAGCAGTCCAGACTCGGATGGAAACACCATATATTTT

d_call: TRBD1
clone_size: -
j_call: TRBJ1-1
v_call: TRBV7-2
cdr3_aa: CASSGTGTVGTEAFF
cdr3_nt: TGTGCCAGCAGCGGAACCGGGACAGTCGGGACTGAAGCTTTCTTT

d_call: TRBD1
clone_size: -
j_call: TRBJ2-4
v_call: TRBV15
cdr3_aa: CATSREGQGFGKNIQYF
cdr3_nt: TGTGCCACCAGCAGAGAGGGACAGGGGTTCGGCAAAAACATTCAGTACTTC

d_call: TRBD1
clone_size: -
j_call: TRBJ1-6
v_call: TRBV29-1
cdr3_aa: CSARQGDNSPLHF
cdr3_nt: TGCAGCGCCCGACAGGGTGATAATTCACCCCTCCACTTT